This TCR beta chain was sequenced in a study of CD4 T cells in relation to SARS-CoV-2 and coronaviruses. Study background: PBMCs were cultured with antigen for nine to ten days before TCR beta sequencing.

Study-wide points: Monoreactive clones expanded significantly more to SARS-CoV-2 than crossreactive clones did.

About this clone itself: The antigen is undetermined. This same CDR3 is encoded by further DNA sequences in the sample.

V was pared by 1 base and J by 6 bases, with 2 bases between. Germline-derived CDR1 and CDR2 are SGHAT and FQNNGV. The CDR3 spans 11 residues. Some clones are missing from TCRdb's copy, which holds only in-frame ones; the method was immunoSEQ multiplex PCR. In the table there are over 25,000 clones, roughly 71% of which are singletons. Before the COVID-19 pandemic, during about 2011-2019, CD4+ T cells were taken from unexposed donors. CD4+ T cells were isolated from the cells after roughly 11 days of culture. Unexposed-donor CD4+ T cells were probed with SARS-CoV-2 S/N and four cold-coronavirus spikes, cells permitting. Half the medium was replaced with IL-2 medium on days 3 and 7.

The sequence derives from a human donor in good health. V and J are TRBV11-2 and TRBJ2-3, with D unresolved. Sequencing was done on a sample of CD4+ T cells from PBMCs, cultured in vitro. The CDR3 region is CASSLADTQYF. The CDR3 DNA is TGTGCCAGCAGCTTAGCCGATACGCAGTATTTT.